This T cell receptor (beta chain) was identified in a study of response to subunit inactivated influenza vaccine (dated 2018 in TCRdb). Regarding the complete study: To follow how T cells responded to a trivalent subunit inactivated influenza vaccine, the researchers relied on deep quantitative profiling of the T cell receptor repertoire.

From a lookup of the germline V gene, CDR1 and CDR2 are MNHEY and SVGEGT. Reading from cysteine to phenylalanine, the CDR3 counts 20 amino acids. This entry keeps only the CDR3 DNA: 60 bases, framed from base 1. After removal of 7 bases from V and 2 bases from J, the junction retains 19 bases not matched to a gene. Details on this clonotype: Its antigen is currently not known. No base quality information exists; no much larger clone differs at one position.

Study-wide conclusions, independent of this receptor: The authors proposed that each seasonal influenza vaccination may bring in only a limited number of new T cells.

The library was produced with RT-PCR. Sequencer: Illumina HiSeq 2500. TCRdb trimmed the raw reads at Q25, called clones with MiXCR and kept productive beta chains. Each CDR3 protein appears once, grouped with its most common genes and DNA. The table for this sample lists approximately 300,000 distinct CDR3 sequences; approximately 21% of them were counted only once. The ten largest clonotypes hold 10% of the sample. Recombination joined TRBV6-2 or TRBV6-3 with TRBJ2-2; 10 bases in the junction line up with TRBD2. This TCR was sampled from a man between 45 and 75 years old who received an inactivated influenza vaccine. Donor details come from another sample of the same person, matched by shared clones. The starting material was PBMCs from blood, obtained less than 22 months after vaccination. For the CDR3, the sequence is CASTYHLLPEREGNTGELFF. The nucleotides read TGTGCCAGCACCTACCACCTCCTTCCGGAGCGGGAGGGAAACACCGGGGAGCTGTTTTTT.